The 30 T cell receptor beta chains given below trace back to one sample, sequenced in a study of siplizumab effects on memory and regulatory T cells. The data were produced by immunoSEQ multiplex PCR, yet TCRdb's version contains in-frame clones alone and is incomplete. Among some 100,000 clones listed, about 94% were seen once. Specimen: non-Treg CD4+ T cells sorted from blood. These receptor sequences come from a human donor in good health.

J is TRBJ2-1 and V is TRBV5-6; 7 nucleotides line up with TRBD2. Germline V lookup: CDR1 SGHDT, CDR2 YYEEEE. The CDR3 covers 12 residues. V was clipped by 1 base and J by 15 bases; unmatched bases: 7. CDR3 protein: CASSLRWGGRFF. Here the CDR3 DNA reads TGTGCCAGCAGCTTGCGTTGGGGGGGTCGGTTCTTC.

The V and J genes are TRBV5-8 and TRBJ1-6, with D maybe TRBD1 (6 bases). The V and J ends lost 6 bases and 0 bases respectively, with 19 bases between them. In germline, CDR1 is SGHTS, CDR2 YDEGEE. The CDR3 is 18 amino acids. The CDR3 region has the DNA TGTGCCAGCACCTTTACCGGGGACATTCTCTCCTATAATTCACCCCTCCACTTT. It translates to CASTFTGDILSYNSPLHF.

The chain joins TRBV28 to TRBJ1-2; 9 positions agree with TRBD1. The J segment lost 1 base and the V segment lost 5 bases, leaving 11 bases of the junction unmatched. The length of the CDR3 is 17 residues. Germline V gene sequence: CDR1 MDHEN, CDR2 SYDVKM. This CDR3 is CASSTGTGYGGNYGYTF. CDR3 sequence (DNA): TGTGCCAGCAGTACCGGGACAGGGTACGGCGGTAACTATGGCTACACCTTC.

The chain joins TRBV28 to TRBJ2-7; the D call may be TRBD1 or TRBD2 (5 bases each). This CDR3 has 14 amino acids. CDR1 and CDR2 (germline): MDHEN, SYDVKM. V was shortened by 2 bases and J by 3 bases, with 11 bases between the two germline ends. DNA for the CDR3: TGTGCCAGCAGTTTACGATCTGGGGGCTACGAGCAGTACTTC. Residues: CASSLRSGGYEQYF.

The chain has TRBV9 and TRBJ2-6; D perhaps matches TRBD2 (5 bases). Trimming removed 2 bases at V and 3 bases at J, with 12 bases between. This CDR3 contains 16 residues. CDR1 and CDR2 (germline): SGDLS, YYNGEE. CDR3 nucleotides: TGTGCCAGCAGCGTCGGGGAAATTTATGGGGCCAACGTCCTGACTTTC. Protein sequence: CASSVGEIYGANVLTF.

In nucleotides, the CDR3 is TGTGCCAGCAGTAGGAATACTAACTATGGCTACACCTTC. Translating gives CASSRNTNYGYTF. The rearrangement uses TRBV27 and TRBJ1-2; no reliable D call. V gave up 5 bases and J gave up 0 bases, with 7 bases separating them. Germline V gene sequence: CDR1 MNHEY, CDR2 SMNVEV (reference sequence). The CDR3 spans 13 residues.

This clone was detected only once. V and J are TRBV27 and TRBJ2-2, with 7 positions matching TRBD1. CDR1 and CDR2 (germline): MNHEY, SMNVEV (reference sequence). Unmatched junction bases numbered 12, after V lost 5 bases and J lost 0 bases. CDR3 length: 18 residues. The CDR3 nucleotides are TGTGCCAGCAGTCGTAGTCCTCGACAGGGCACGAACACCGGGGAGCTGTTTTTT. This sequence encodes CASSRSPRQGTNTGELFF.

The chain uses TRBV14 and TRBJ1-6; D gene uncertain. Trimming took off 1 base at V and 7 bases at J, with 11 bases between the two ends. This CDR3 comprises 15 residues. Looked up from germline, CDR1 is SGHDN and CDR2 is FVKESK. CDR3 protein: CASSQGRNANSPLHF. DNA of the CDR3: TGTGCCAGCAGCCAAGGACGGAACGCAAATTCACCCCTCCACTTT.

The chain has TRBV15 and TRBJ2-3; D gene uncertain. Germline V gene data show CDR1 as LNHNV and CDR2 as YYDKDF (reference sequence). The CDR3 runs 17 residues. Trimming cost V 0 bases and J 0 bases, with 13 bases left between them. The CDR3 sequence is CATSREITAESTDTQYF. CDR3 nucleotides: TGTGCCACCAGCAGAGAGATCACTGCGGAGAGCACAGATACGCAGTATTTT.

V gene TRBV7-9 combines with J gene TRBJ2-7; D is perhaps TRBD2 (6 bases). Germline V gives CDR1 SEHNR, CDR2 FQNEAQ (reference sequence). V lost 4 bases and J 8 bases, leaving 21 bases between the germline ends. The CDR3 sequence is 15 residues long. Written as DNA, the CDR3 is TGTGCCAGCAGCTCGGAGGGGCAGGGAAACAGTCAGCAGTACTTC. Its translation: CASSSEGQGNSQQYF. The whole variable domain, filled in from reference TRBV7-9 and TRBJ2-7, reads DTGVSQNPRHKITKRGQNVTFRCDPISEHNRLYWYRQTLGQGPEFLTYFQNEAQLEKSRLLSDRFSAERPKGSFSTLEIQRTEQGDSAMYLCASSSEGQGNSQQYFGPGTRLTVT.

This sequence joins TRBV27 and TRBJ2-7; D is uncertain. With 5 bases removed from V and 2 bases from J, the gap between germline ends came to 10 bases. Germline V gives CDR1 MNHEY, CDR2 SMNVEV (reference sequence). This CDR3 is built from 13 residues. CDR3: CASSTRKPYEQYF. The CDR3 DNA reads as TGTGCCAGCAGTACCCGCAAGCCCTACGAGCAGTACTTC.

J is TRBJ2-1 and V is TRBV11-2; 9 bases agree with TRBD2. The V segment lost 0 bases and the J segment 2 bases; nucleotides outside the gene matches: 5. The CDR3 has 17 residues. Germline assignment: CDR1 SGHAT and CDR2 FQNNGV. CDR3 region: CASSLDGERGAYNEQFF. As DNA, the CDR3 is TGTGCCAGCAGCTTAGATGGCGAGCGGGGGGCCTACAATGAGCAGTTCTTC.

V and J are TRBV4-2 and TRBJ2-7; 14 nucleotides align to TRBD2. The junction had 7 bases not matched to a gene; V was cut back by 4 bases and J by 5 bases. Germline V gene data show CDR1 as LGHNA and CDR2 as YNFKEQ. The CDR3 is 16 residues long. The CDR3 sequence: CASSRGLAGGVDEQYF. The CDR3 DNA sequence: TGTGCCAGCAGCCGAGGACTAGCGGGAGGAGTAGACGAGCAGTACTTC.

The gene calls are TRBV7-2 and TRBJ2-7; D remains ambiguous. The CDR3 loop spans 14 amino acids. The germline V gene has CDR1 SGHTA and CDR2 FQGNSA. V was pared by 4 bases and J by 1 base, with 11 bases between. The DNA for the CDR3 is TGTGCCAGCAGCTACGGCCCCCAATCCTACGAGCAGTACTTC. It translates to CASSYGPQSYEQYF.

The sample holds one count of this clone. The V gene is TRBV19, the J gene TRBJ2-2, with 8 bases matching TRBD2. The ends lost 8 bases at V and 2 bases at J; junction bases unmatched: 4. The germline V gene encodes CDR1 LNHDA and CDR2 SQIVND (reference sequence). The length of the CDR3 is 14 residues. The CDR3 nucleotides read TGTGCCAGTCGTACTAGCGGAAACACCGGGGAGCTGTTTTTT. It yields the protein CASRTSGNTGELFF.

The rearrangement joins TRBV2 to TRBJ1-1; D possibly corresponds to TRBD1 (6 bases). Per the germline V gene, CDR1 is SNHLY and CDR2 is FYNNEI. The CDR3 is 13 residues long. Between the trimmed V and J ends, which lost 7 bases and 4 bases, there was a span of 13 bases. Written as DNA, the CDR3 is TGTGCCAGCAACAGGGAGGGGGTCACTGAAGCTTTCTTT. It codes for CASNREGVTEAFF.

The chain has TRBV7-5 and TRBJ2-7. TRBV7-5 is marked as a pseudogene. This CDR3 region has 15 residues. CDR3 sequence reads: CARSLTGRDFNEQYF. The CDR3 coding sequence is TGTGCCAGAAGCCTAACGGGACGAGACTTCAACGAGCAGTACTTC.

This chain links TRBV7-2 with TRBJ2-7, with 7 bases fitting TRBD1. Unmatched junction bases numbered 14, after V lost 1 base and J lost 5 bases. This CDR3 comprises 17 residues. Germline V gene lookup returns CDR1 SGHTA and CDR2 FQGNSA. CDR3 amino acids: CASSLGGRRQGPHEQYF. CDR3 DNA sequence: TGTGCCAGCAGCTTAGGGGGCCGGAGACAGGGACCGCACGAGCAGTACTTC.

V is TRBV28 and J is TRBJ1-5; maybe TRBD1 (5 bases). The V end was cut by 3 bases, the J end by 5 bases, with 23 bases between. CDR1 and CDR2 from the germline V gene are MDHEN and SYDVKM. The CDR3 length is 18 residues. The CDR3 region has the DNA TGTGCCAGCAGTTTCGGTTGGCAGGGTGGTGTTCGCGATCAGCCCCAGCATTTT. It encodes CASSFGWQGGVRDQPQHF.

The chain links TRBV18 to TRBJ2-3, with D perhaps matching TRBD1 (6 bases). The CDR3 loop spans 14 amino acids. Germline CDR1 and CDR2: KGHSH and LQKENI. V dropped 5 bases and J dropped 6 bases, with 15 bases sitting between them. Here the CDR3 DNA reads TGTGCCAGCTCATTCCGGGACACCCAGGATACGCAGTATTTT. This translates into CASSFRDTQDTQYF. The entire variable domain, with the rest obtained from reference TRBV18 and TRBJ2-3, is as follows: NAGVMQNPRHLVRRRGQEARLRCSPMKGHSHVYWYRQLPEEGLKFMVYLQKENIIDESGMPKERFSAEFPKEGPSILRIQQVVRGDSAAYFCASSFRDTQDTQYFGPGTRLTVL.

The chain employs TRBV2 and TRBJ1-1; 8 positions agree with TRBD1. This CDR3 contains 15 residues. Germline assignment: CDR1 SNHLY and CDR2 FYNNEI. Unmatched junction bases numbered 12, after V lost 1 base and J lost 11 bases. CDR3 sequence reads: CASSEGAAGGISAFF. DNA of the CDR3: TGTGCCAGCAGTGAAGGGGCGGCAGGGGGCATTTCGGCTTTCTTT.

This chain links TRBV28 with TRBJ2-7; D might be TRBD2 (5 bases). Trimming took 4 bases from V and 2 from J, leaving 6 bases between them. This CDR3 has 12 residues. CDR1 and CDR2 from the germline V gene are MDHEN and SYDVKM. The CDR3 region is CASSSGTYEQYF. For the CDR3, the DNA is TGTGCCAGCAGTTCCGGGACCTACGAGCAGTACTTC.

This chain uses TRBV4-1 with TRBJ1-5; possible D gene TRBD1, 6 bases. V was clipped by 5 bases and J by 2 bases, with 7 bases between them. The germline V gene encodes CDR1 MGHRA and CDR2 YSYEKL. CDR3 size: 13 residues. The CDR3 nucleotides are TGCGCCAGCAGCAACAGGGGCAATCAGCCCCAGCATTTT. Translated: CASSNRGNQPQHF.

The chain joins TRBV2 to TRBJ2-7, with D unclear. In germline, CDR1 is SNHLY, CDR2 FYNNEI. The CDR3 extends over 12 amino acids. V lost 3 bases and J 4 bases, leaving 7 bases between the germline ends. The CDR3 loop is CASSEPRYEQYF. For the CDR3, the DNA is TGTGCCAGCAGTGAGCCCAGGTACGAGCAGTACTTC.

The CDR3 here is CASSTLPRRTDTQYF. CDR3 in DNA: TGCGCCAGCAGCACCCTACCCCGTCGCACAGATACGCAGTATTTT. The chain has TRBV5-1 and TRBJ2-3; D unclear. This CDR3 contains 15 residues. Germline lookup yields CDR1 SGHRS and CDR2 YFSETQ. With 4 bases removed from V and 1 base from J, the gap between germline ends came to 13 bases. Drawing the rest from reference TRBV5-1 and TRBJ2-3, the complete variable domain is KAGVTQTPRYLIKTRGQQVTLSCSPISGHRSVSWYQQTPGQGLQFLFEYFSETQRNKGNFPGRFSGRQFSNSRSEMNVSTLELGDSALYLCASSTLPRRTDTQYFGPGTRLTVL.

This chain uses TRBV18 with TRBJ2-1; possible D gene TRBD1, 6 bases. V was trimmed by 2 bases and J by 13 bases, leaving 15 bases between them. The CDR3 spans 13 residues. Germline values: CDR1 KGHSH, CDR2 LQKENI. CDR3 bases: TGTGCCAGCTCACCAAGAGATGGGGGCGATCAGTTCTTC. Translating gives CASSPRDGGDQFF.

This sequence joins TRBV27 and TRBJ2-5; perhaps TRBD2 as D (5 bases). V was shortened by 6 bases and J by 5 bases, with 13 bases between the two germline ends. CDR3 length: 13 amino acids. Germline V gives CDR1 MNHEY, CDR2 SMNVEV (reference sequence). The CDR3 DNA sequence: TGTGCCAGCAGCTACGAGGGAGTGGAGACCCAGTACTTC. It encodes CASSYEGVETQYF.

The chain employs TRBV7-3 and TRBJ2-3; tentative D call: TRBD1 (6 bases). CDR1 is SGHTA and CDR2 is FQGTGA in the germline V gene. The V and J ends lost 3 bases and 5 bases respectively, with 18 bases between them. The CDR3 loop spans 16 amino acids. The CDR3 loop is CASSLSFSQGQDTQYF. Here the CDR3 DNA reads TGTGCCAGCAGCTTGTCGTTTTCGCAGGGACAAGATACGCAGTATTTT.

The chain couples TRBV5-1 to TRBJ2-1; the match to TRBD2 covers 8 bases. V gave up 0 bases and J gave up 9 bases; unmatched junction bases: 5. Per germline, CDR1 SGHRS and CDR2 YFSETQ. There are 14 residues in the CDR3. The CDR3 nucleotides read TGCGCCAGCAGCTTGGCAGCGGGAGAACGTGAGCAGTTCTTC. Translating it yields CASSLAAGEREQFF.

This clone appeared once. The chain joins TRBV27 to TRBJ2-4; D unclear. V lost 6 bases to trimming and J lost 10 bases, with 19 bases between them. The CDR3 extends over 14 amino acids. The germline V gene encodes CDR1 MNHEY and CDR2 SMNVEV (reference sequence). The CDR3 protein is CASRTLAKTNIQYF. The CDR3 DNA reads TGTGCCAGCAGAACACTCGCCAAGACCAATATTCAGTACTTC.